The entry below gives a single T cell receptor (beta chain) sequence along with its context. The sample originates from a study of blood T cells in healthy people across ages. Researchers collected roughly 10 milliliters of peripheral blood from every single donor. Then a second PCR, running about 6 to 11 cycles, was carried out with a sample-barcoded 5' primer and a J-beta primer mix. TCRdb re-called the 5' RACE reads with MiXCR, one entry per CDR3 protein. The table shows 700,000 to 850,000 distinct CDR3 sequences, with under 40% occurring only once. Specimen: blood. The receptor was isolated from a young man in good health.

CDR3 nucleotides: TGTGCCAGCAGTGTATATGAAAAACTGTTTTTT. Encoded protein: CASSVYEKLFF. The chain links TRBV7-9 to TRBJ1-4, with D unclear. Germline V gene lookup returns CDR1 SEHNR and CDR2 FQNEAQ (reference sequence). V shed 6 bases and J shed 6 bases, with 5 bases lying between them. The CDR3 is made up of 11 amino acids.